These T cell receptor beta chains were read from a single sample in a study of identifying expanded T cells in peripheral blood. Data came from immunoSEQ multiplex PCR; TCRdb stores just in-frame clones and leaves some out. The sample records 81,000 or so clones, roughly 89% being singletons. The sequenced material came from blood. These receptors all stem from a person between 18 and 70 years old in good health. Each CDR3 is given with its conserved first and last residue. Each record gives: D gene, J gene, V gene, CDR3 protein. The D gene is left open where the match is weak.

>.|TRBJ2-5|TRBV11-2
CASNPLGPQETQYF
>TRBD2|TRBJ2-7|TRBV28
CASSSNSGRNYEQYF
>TRBD1|TRBJ2-7|TRBV4-1
CASSRTGTSEQYF
>.|TRBJ1-4|TRBV13
CASSPGTGEQKLFF
>.|TRBJ2-2|TRBV5-6
CASSFVGEGGELFF
>.|TRBJ1-5|TRBV18
CASSPDGRNQPQHF
>TRBD1|TRBJ1-4|TRBV9
CASSRTGGSEKLFF
>TRBD1|TRBJ2-7|TRBV6-5
CASSKDRTFYEQYF
>.|TRBJ2-2|TRBV18
CASSPWDLTGELFF
>.|TRBJ1-3|TRBV4-3
CASSEIPTGKTGNTIYF
>TRBD1|TRBJ2-7|TRBV7-2
CASSLVTGQGFEQYF
>TRBD2|TRBJ2-1|TRBV11-3
CASSSGLAGGKSEQFF
>TRBD1|TRBJ2-7|TRBV15
CATSRVGQGAREQYF
>TRBD1|TRBJ2-3|TRBV29-1
CSVQGGQGTDTQYF
>TRBD1|TRBJ1-2|TRBV29-1
CSVISGTGANYGYTF
>.|TRBJ2-5|TRBV7-2
CASSFGIEGDEQETQYF
>TRBD1|TRBJ1-2|TRBV19
CASSVQGAGYGYTF
>.|TRBJ2-1|TRBV11-3
CASSSTGTANNEQFF
>TRBD1|TRBJ2-7|TRBV7-9
CASSLVSLRTGAKREQYF
>TRBD1|TRBJ1-1|TRBV19
CASHQGATEAFF
>.|TRBJ2-2|TRBV23-1
CASSQGGRSVNTGELFF
>TRBD2|TRBJ2-3|TRBV16
CASSQGSGLAGAIRPSTDTQYF
>TRBD1|TRBJ2-6|TRBV9
CASVGQGSTGANVLTF
>TRBD1|TRBJ2-7|TRBV5-4
CASSFATGGGSYEQYF
>TRBD2|TRBJ2-7|TRBV25-1
CASSAVSGRVTGYEQYF
>.|TRBJ1-5|TRBV27
CASSLDGYQPQHF
>TRBD2|TRBJ2-1|TRBV4-1
CASSQVLAGEQFF
>TRBD2|TRBJ2-3|TRBV6-5
CASSRGTSSTDTQYF
>TRBD2|TRBJ2-1|TRBV28
CASRPSTGTRGYNEQFF
>TRBD1|TRBJ2-3|TRBV5-5
CASSLYLQGATDTQYF
>.|TRBJ1-5|TRBV7-8
CASSLAGGQLVGNQPQHF
>TRBD2|TRBJ2-3|TRBV6-1
CASSHSGTISDTQYF
>.|TRBJ1-1|TRBV28
CASSFNGGPYLNGAFF
>TRBD2|TRBJ2-1|TRBV5-4
CASSLADLSGRKNEQFF
>.|TRBJ1-4|TRBV4-2
CASADRLNEKLFF
>TRBD1|TRBJ1-4|TRBV11-2
CASSFTGGNEKLFF
>.|TRBJ2-3|TRBV18
CASSPSASGTDTQYF
>TRBD2|TRBJ2-7|TRBV7-8
CASSLSTGLASGRAPYEQYF
>TRBD2|TRBJ2-3|TRBV19
CASSLGLAVTSTDTQYF